These 29 T cell receptor beta chains were all obtained from the same sample, sequenced in a study of control samples from healthy donors and cancer patients. Assay used: immunoSEQ multiplex PCR; TCRdb lists only in-frame clones, some missing. The data contain about 100,000 clones, about 90% of them singletons. The specimen sequenced was blood. The receptors shown here come from a woman aged 45-59 years in good health.

The chain has TRBV7-9 and TRBJ1-2, with 9 bases fitting TRBD1. V trimming: 5 bases; J trimming: 3 bases; junction bases outside the gene matches: 16. The CDR3 sequence is 18 residues long. CDR1 is SEHNR, CDR2 FQNEAQ, per germline (reference sequence). The CDR3 nucleotides are TGTGCCAGCAGCCCAGCCGGGACAGGGAGGGCTACTGACTATGGCTACACCTTC. Protein: CASSPAGTGRATDYGYTF.

This clone was observed a handful of times. This sequence joins TRBV11-2 and TRBJ1-1; 7 positions agree with TRBD1. The CDR3 runs to 15 residues. Trimming at V came to 5 bases and at J to 5 bases, leaving 11 bases not matched to a gene. In germline, CDR1 is SGHAT, CDR2 FQNNGV. CDR3 coding DNA: TGTGCCAGCAGCCCGTACAGGGGCGGAGGGACTGAAGCTTTCTTT. Its protein is CASSPYRGGGTEAFF.

This chain uses TRBV5-1 with TRBJ2-3; 7 bases line up with TRBD2. The germline V gene has CDR1 SGHRS and CDR2 YFSETQ. The CDR3 is 15 residues long. V gave up 3 bases and J gave up 4 bases; unmatched junction bases: 8. The CDR3 loop reads CASSWGGGNADTQYF. CDR3 sequence (DNA): TGCGCCAGCAGCTGGGGCGGGGGTAACGCAGATACGCAGTATTTT.

This chain connects TRBV9 to TRBJ1-1; D not resolved. The germline V gene has CDR1 SGDLS and CDR2 YYNGEE. The CDR3 totals 15 residues. V lost 0 bases and J lost 2, with 11 bases in between. CDR3 amino acids: CASSVAVGGNTEAFF. CDR3 DNA: TGTGCCAGCAGCGTAGCAGTGGGCGGTAACACTGAAGCTTTCTTT.

The chain carries TRBV9 and TRBJ1-2, with D unresolved. The ends were cut back, 4 bases at V and 8 bases at J, with 15 bases in the middle. Germline-derived CDR1 and CDR2 are SGDLS and YYNGEE. This CDR3 contains 13 residues. CDR3 nucleotide sequence: TGTGCCAGCAGCTTGGAGACGGGTAGAGGCTACACCTTC. Protein product: CASSLETGRGYTF.

V is TRBV9 and J is TRBJ1-4; D might be TRBD1 (6 bases). This CDR3 region has 18 residues. CDR1 and CDR2 from the germline V gene are SGDLS and YYNGEE. Trimming took 3 bases from V and 0 from J, leaving 18 bases between them. The DNA for the CDR3 is TGTGCCAGCAGCGATCCGGACAGCCTCTTATCAACTAATGAAAAACTGTTTTTT. Translation: CASSDPDSLLSTNEKLFF.

The rearrangement links TRBV6-5 to TRBJ1-5; no reliable D call. The V end was cut by 8 bases, the J end by 2 bases, with 13 bases between. Germline lookup yields CDR1 MNHEY and CDR2 SVGAGI. The CDR3 is 14 residues long. In DNA, the CDR3 is TGTGCCAGCTCCCTGAAAGGGCGCAATCAGCCCCAGCATTTT. It encodes CASSLKGRNQPQHF.

V and J are TRBV9 and TRBJ2-7, with D tentatively TRBD1 (6 bases). V was cut by 0 bases and J by 6 bases, with 13 bases left in between. Germline CDR1 and CDR2: SGDLS and YYNGEE. This CDR3 has 14 amino acids. The DNA for the CDR3 is TGTGCCAGCAGCGTAGGAGGGGGAACAATCGAGCAGTACTTC. This translates into CASSVGGGTIEQYF.

The chain recombines TRBV7-8 with TRBJ2-5; D possibly matches TRBD1 or TRBD2 (6 bases each). Germline-derived CDR1 and CDR2 are SGHVS and FQNEAQ. This CDR3 region has 14 residues. V lost 5 bases, J lost 0 bases, and 10 bases lay in between. The CDR3 nucleotides read TGTGCCAGCAGCCCGAGGGGGGACCAAGAGACCCAGTACTTC. It yields the protein CASSPRGDQETQYF.

The V and J genes are TRBV6-5 and TRBJ1-6, with a possible D match to TRBD1 (5 bases). Trimming removed 10 bases from V and 0 bases from J, with 13 bases in between. This CDR3 is built from 15 residues. Germline assignment: CDR1 MNHEY and CDR2 SVGAGI. Here the CDR3 reads CAISQAFSYNSPLHF. For the CDR3, the DNA is TGTGCCATTTCACAGGCTTTCTCCTATAATTCACCCCTCCACTTT.

The J gene is TRBJ2-6, the V gene TRBV7-2; D uncertain. In germline, CDR1 is SGHTA, CDR2 FQGNSA. Trimming left V 2 bases short and J 4 bases short, with 6 bases between. This CDR3 has 14 residues. The CDR3 loop reads CASSLIPGANVLTF. In DNA, the CDR3 is TGTGCCAGCAGCTTAATCCCAGGGGCCAACGTCCTGACTTTC.

The rearrangement uses TRBV23-1 and TRBJ2-2; 9 bases are shared with TRBD2. TRBV23-1 carries the ORF label, with uncertain function. V lost 2 bases and J lost 3; bases outside the gene matches: 7. This CDR3 is built from 17 residues. For the CDR3, the DNA is TGCGCCAGCAGTCAAAAACCCGCGGGGGGGCACACCGGGGAGCTGTTTTTT. Translating it yields CASSQKPAGGHTGELFF.

V is TRBV7-9 and J is TRBJ1-6; no reliable D call. Trimming stripped 0 bases from V and 5 bases from J, with 5 bases between. The CDR3 consists of 14 residues. CDR1 and CDR2 from the germline V gene are SEHNR and FQNEAQ (reference sequence). In nucleotides, the CDR3 is TGTGCCAGCAGCTTAGCAGTAAATAATTCACCCCTCCACTTT. Translating it yields CASSLAVNNSPLHF.

The rearrangement links TRBV5-8 to TRBJ1-2; D not certain. The CDR3 runs 13 residues. Germline V gene data show CDR1 as SGHTS and CDR2 as YDEGEE. V was clipped by 5 bases and J by 8 bases, with 16 bases between them. The CDR3 reads CASSQEGFLGYTF. CDR3 nucleotides: TGTGCCAGCAGTCAGGAAGGGTTTTTGGGCTACACCTTC.

The rearrangement uses TRBV11-3 and TRBJ2-1; D may match TRBD1 or TRBD2 (5 bases each). Germline lookup yields CDR1 SGHNT and CDR2 YENEEA. Trimming left V 1 base short and J 10 bases short, with 23 bases between. This CDR3 is built from 17 residues. DNA of the CDR3: TGTGCCAGCAGCTTAGGCGAGTCGACGGGGCCCTCTCAGGAGCAGTTCTTC. This codes for CASSLGESTGPSQEQFF.

This clone was found once. V and J are TRBV7-6 and TRBJ2-2, with TRBD2 matching over 12 bases. This CDR3 region has 16 residues. Germline V gene data show CDR1 as SGHVS and CDR2 as FNYEAQ. The J segment lost 6 bases and the V segment lost 7 bases, leaving 9 bases of the junction unmatched. This chain's CDR3 is CASTSGLAGGSGELFF. DNA for the CDR3: TGTGCCAGCACCAGCGGGCTAGCGGGAGGGTCCGGGGAGCTGTTTTTT.

The chain uses TRBV11-2 and TRBJ2-7; TRBD1 is a possible D gene (6 bases). The CDR3 totals 17 residues. Germline V gene data show CDR1 as SGHAT and CDR2 as FQNNGV. V shed 3 bases and J shed 3 bases, with 21 bases lying between them. CDR3 in amino acids: CASSLGAMQGRGYEQYF. The CDR3 bases are TGTGCCAGCAGCTTGGGTGCCATGCAGGGGCGAGGCTACGAGCAGTACTTC.

The chain combines TRBV5-5 with TRBJ1-2, with 8 bases that match TRBD1. The germline CDR1 and CDR2 sequences are SGHKS and YYEKEE (reference sequence). CDR3 length: 14 residues. The junction had 3 bases not matched to a gene; V was cut back by 0 bases and J by 5 bases. CDR3 DNA sequence: TGTGCCAGCAGCTTGGTTCGACAGGGGTATGGCTACACCTTC. Encoded protein: CASSLVRQGYGYTF.

V is TRBV11-2 and J is TRBJ1-3, with D hard to call. There are 12 residues in the CDR3. Trimming took off 3 bases at V and 0 bases at J, with 0 bases between the two ends. The germline V gene has CDR1 SGHAT and CDR2 FQNNGV. The CDR3 here is CASSFSGNTIYF. The CDR3 DNA reads as TGTGCCAGCAGCTTCTCTGGAAACACCATATATTTT.

This clone was seen only once. The CDR3: CASSHDLGTQETQYF. The CDR3 DNA sequence: TGTGCCAGCTCACATGACCTCGGAACCCAAGAGACCCAGTACTTC. J is TRBJ2-5 and V is TRBV18, with unresolved D. The V end was cut by 4 bases, the J end by 1 base, with 13 bases between. The CDR3 spans 15 residues. Germline-derived CDR1 and CDR2 are KGHSH and LQKENI.

V usage is TRBV7-3 and J usage is TRBJ2-1, with TRBD2 identical over 10 bases. The V and J ends lost 4 bases and 0 bases, in that order; junction bases with no gene match: 6. The CDR3 runs to 17 residues. Germline lookup yields CDR1 SGHTA and CDR2 FQGTGA. The CDR3 nucleotides read TGTGCCAGCAGCTCCTCGGCTAGCGGGAGCTCCTACAATGAGCAGTTCTTC. This sequence encodes CASSSSASGSSYNEQFF.

This clone came up once. This chain links TRBV5-1 with TRBJ2-3; 9 bases fit TRBD2. In germline, CDR1 is SGHRS, CDR2 YFSETQ. The CDR3 extends over 14 amino acids. V dropped 7 bases and J dropped 6; count of bases not matched to a gene: 9. This CDR3 is CASADSGSEDTQYF. CDR3 nucleotides: TGCGCCAGCGCCGATAGCGGGAGCGAGGATACGCAGTATTTT.

The J gene is TRBJ2-7, the V gene TRBV27, with TRBD1 matching over 7 bases. The CDR3 is 14 residues long. Germline values: CDR1 MNHEY, CDR2 SMNVEV (reference sequence). V was clipped by 7 bases and J by 7 bases; unmatched bases: 13. CDR3 coding DNA: TGTGCCAGCAAATCTGAGGGGGCGTTTTGGGAGCAGTACGTC. Protein sequence: CASKSEGAFWEQYV.

The rearrangement links TRBV3-1 (or the pseudogene TRBV3-2) to TRBJ2-3; D unresolved. Looked up from germline, CDR1 is LGHDT and CDR2 is YNNKEL (reference sequence). CDR3 length equals 12 residues. V was clipped by 4 bases and J by 9 bases, with 11 bases between them. The DNA for the CDR3 is TGTGCCAGCAGCCCAACTTCTTGGACGCAGTATTTT. Translated, it gives CASSPTSWTQYF.

The chain carries TRBV5-6 and TRBJ1-2, with TRBD1 as a possible D gene (5 bases). The V end lost 4 bases, the J end lost 6 bases, and 19 bases lay between the germline ends. CDR3 length equals 15 residues. Germline assignment: CDR1 SGHDT and CDR2 YYEEEE. In nucleotides, the CDR3 is TGTGCCAGCAGCCAAAACAACCGGGACTCAGATGGCTACACCTTC. It specifies CASSQNNRDSDGYTF.

The chain combines TRBV6-5 with TRBJ1-1; D unclear. This CDR3 comprises 12 residues. The germline gives CDR1 MNHEY, CDR2 SVGAGI. Trimming pared 8 bases from V and 9 bases from J, leaving 16 bases between. The CDR3 bases are TGTGCCAGCGACATTTCCAGGAAGCAAGCTTTCTTT. It encodes CASDISRKQAFF.

This chain links TRBV19 with TRBJ1-2; TRBD1 matches 10 bases. Unmatched junction bases numbered 18, after V lost 7 bases and J lost 7 bases. CDR1 and CDR2 (germline): LNHDA, SQIVND (reference sequence). The CDR3 runs to 17 residues. The CDR3 sequence is CASMVVGQGGLSAGYTF. CDR3 sequence (DNA): TGTGCCAGTATGGTCGTCGGACAGGGGGGACTATCTGCTGGCTACACCTTC.

The chain uses TRBV21-1 and TRBJ2-1; TRBD1, as called in the table, went unchecked against the DNA. TRBV21-1 is flagged as a pseudogene. The CDR3 is 13 amino acids. The CDR3 reads CASSNRGTNEQFF. Written as DNA, the CDR3 is TGTGCCAGCAGCAATAGGGGAACCAATGAGCAGTTCTTC.

V and J are TRBV7-8 and TRBJ2-7; possibly TRBD2 for D (6 bases). Germline assignment: CDR1 SGHVS and CDR2 FQNEAQ. V lost 5 bases, J lost 2 bases, and 13 bases lay in between. CDR3 length: 14 amino acids. The CDR3 coding sequence is TGTGCCAGCAGCGTCCGGGACTTGGCCTACGAGCAGTACTTC. Its translation is CASSVRDLAYEQYF.